This T cell receptor (beta chain) is from a study of blood T cell repertoires in COVID-19. About the study: Material from acute and convalescent COVID-19 was sourced from the United States, Italy and Spain. T cells, B-cell-depleted T cells, or PBMCs supplied cDNA or gDNA.

V was clipped by 3 bases and J by 9 bases, with 21 bases between them. The CDR3 is 16 residues long. Germline lookup yields CDR1 SGHRS and CDR2 YFSETQ. Under the authors' procedure: Reference gene primer amplification gave estimated nucleated cell counts. Clones were sequenced by immunoSEQ multiplex PCR, and TCRdb holds only the in-frame ones, with some missing. The DNA was the basis for D and trimming; V, J and clone size are from that table. The sample has around 160,000 clones; 82% are singletons. The sample consisted of peripheral blood. This TCR came from a human donor with acute or convalescent COVID-19. The donor label of this sample is uncertain. V gene TRBV5-1 combines with J gene TRBJ2-2, with D maybe TRBD1 (6 bases). The DNA for the CDR3 is TGCGCCAGCAGCTCTGGATATGACAGGTTCCCCCGGGAGCTGTTTTTT. Its translation: CASSSGYDRFPRELFF.